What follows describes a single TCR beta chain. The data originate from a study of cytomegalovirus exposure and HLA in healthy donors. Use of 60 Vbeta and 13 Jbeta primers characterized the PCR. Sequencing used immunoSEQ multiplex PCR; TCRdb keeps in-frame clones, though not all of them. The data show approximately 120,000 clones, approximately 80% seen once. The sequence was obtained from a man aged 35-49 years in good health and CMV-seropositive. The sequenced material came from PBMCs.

The CDR3 is CASSFTAGSSYNEQFF. CDR3 DNA sequence: TGTGCCAGCAGCTTCACCGCGGGAAGCTCCTACAATGAGCAGTTCTTC. The chain has TRBV7-3 and TRBJ2-1; TRBD2 is a possible D gene (6 bases). Per germline, CDR1 SGHTA and CDR2 FQGTGA. The CDR3 is made up of 16 amino acids. V was cut by 3 bases and J by 0 bases, with 12 bases left in between.